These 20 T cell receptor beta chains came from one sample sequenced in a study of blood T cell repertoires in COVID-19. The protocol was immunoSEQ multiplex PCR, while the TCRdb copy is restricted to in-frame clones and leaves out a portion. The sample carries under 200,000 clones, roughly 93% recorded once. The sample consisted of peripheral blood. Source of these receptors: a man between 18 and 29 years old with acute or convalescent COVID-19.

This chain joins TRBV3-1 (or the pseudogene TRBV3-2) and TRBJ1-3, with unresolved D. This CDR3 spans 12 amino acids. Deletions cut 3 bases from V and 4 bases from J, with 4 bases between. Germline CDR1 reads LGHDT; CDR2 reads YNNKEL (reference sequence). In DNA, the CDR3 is TGTGCCAGCAGCCACCTGGGAAACACCATATATTTT. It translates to CASSHLGNTIYF.

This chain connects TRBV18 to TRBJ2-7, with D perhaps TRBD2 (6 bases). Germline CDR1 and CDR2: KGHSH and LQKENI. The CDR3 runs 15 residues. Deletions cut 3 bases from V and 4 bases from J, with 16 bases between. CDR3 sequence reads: CASSPLLGGEYEQYF. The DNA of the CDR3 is TGTGCCAGCTCACCTCTCCTCGGAGGGGAGTACGAGCAGTACTTC.

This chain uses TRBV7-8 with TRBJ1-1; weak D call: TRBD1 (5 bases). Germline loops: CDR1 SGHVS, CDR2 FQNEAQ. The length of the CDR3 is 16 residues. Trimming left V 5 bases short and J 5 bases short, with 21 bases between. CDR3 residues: CASSLGRRRGGTEAFF. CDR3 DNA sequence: TGTGCCAGCAGCCTAGGTCGAAGGAGGGGTGGGACTGAAGCTTTCTTT.

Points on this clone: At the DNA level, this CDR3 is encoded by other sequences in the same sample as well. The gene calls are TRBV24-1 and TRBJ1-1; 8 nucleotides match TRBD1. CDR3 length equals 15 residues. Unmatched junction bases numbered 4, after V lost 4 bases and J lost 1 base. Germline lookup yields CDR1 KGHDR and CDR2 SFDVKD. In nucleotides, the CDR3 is TGTGCCACCAGTGACCCAGGACAGGGGAACACTGAAGCTTTCTTT. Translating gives CATSDPGQGNTEAFF.

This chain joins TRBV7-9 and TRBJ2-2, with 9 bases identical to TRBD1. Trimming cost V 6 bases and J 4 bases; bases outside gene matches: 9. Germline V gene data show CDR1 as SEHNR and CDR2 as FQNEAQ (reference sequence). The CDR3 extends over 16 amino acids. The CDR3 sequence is CASRSPGQGITGELFF. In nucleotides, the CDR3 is TGTGCCAGCAGATCCCCGGGACAGGGAATCACCGGGGAGCTGTTTTTT. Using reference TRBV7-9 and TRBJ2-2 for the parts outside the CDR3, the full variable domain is DTGVSQNPRHKITKRGQNVTFRCDPISEHNRLYWYRQTLGQGPEFLTYFQNEAQLEKSRLLSDRFSAERPKGSFSTLEIQRTEQGDSAMYLCASRSPGQGITGELFFGEGSRLTVL.

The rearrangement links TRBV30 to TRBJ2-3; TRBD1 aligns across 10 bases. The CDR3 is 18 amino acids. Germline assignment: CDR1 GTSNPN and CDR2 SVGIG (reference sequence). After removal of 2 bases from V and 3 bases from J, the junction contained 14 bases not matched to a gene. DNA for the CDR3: TGTGCCTGGAGTCGAATAGGACAGGGGGTGAGGCGGACAGATACGCAGTATTTT. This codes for CAWSRIGQGVRRTDTQYF. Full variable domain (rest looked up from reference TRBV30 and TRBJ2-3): SQTIHQWPATLVQPVGSPLSLECTVEGTSNPNLYWYRQAAGRGLQLLFYSVGIGQISSEVPQNLSASRPQDRQFILSSKKLLLSDSGFYLCAWSRIGQGVRRTDTQYFGPGTRLTVL.

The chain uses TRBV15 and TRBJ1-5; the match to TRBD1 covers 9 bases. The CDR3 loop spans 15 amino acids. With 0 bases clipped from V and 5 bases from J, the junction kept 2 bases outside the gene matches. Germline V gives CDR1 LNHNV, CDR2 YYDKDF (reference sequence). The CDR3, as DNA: TGTGCCACCAGCAGAGAGTGGGACAGGGATCAGCCCCAGCATTTT. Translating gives CATSREWDRDQPQHF.

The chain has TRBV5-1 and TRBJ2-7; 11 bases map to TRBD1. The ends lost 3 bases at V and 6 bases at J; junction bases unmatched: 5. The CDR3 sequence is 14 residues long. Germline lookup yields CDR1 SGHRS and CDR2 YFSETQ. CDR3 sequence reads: CASSSGTGGIEQYF. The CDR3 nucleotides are TGCGCCAGCAGCTCCGGGACAGGGGGTATCGAGCAGTACTTC.

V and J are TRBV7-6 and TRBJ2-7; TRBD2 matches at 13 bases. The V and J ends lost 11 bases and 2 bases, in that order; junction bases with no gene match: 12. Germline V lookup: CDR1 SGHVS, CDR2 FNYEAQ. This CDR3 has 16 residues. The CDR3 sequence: CAWMTSGGQNTYEQYF. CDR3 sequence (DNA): TGTGCCTGGATGACTAGCGGGGGGCAAAACACCTACGAGCAGTACTTC.

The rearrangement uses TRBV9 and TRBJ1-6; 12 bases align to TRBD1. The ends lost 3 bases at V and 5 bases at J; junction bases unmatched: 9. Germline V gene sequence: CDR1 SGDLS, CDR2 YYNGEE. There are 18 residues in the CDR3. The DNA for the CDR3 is TGTGCCAGCAGCGATACCGGGACAGGGGGCCTAGATAATTCACCCCTCCACTTT. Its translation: CASSDTGTGGLDNSPLHF. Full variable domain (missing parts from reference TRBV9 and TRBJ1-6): DSGVTQTPKHLITATGQRVTLRCSPRSGDLSVYWYQQSLDQGLQFLIQYYNGEERAKGNILERFSAQQFPDLHSELNLSSLELGDSALYFCASSDTGTGGLDNSPLHFGNGTRLTVT.

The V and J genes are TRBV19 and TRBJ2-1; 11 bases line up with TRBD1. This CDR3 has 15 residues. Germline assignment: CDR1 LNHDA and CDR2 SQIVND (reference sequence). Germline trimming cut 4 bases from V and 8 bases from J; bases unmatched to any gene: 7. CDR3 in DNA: TGTGCCAGTAGTAGACTTGGGACAGGGGGTTATGAGCAGTTCTTC. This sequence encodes CASSRLGTGGYEQFF.

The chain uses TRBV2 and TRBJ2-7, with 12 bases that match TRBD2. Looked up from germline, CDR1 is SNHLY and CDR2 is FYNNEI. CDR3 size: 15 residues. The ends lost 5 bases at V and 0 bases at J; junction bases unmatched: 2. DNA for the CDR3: TGTGCCAGCAGTCGACTAGCGGGAGCCTCCTACGAGCAGTACTTC. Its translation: CASSRLAGASYEQYF. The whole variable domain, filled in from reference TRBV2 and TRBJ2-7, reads EPEVTQTPSHQVTQMGQEVILRCVPISNHLYFYWYRQILGQKVEFLVSFYNNEISEKSEIFDDQFSVERPDGSNFTLKIRSTKLEDSAMYFCASSRLAGASYEQYFGPGTRLTVT.

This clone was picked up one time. CDR3 bases: TGTGCCAGCAGCCAAGATGTGCCAGTGGGGCTCTACGAGCAGTACTTC. This encodes CASSQDVPVGLYEQYF. The genes are TRBV14 and TRBJ2-7; weak D call: TRBD1 (5 bases). The CDR3 has 16 residues. Trimming pared 0 bases from V and 3 bases from J, leaving 15 bases between. Germline V gene sequence: CDR1 SGHDN, CDR2 FVKESK.

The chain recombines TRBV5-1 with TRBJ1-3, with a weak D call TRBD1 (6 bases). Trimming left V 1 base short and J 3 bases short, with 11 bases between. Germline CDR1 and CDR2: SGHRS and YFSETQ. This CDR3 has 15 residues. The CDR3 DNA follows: TGCGCCAGCAGCTTGACAGGGACAAATGGAAACACCATATATTTT. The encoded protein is CASSLTGTNGNTIYF. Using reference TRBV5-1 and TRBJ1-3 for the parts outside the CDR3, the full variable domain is KAGVTQTPRYLIKTRGQQVTLSCSPISGHRSVSWYQQTPGQGLQFLFEYFSETQRNKGNFPGRFSGRQFSNSRSEMNVSTLELGDSALYLCASSLTGTNGNTIYFGEGSWLTVV.

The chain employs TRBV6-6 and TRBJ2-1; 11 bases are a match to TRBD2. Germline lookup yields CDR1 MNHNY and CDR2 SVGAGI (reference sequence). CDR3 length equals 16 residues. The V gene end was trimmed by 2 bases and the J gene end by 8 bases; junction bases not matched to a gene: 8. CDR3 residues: CASSYMTSGVADEQFF. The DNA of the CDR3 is TGTGCCAGCAGTTACATGACTAGCGGGGTGGCGGATGAGCAGTTCTTC.

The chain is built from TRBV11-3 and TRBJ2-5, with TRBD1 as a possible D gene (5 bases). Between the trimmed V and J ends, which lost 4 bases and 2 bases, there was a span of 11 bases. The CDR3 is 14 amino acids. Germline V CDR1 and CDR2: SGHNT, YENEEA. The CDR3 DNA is TGTGCCAGCAGCTCCGCCGACAGACAAGAGACCCAGTACTTC. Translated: CASSSADRQETQYF.

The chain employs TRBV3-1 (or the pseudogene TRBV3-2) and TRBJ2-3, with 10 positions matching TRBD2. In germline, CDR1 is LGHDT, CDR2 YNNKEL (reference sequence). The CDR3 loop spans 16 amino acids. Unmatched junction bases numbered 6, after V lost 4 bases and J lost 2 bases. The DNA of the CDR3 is TGTGCCAGCAGCCGAGCGGGGGGGGAGAACACAGATACGCAGTATTTT. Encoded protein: CASSRAGGENTDTQYF.

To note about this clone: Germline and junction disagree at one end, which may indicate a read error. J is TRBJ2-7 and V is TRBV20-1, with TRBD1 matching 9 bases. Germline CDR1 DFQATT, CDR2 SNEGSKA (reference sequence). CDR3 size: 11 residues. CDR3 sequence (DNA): TGCAGTGTCCTCCGGCGGGACAGGGTTTTCTTC. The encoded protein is CSVLRRDRVFF.

The CDR3, as DNA: TGTGCCTGGAATGGACAGGATAGTTCACCCCTCCACTTT. Its protein product is CAWNGQDSSPLHF. The chain has TRBV30 and TRBJ1-6; 7 nucleotides align to TRBD1. This CDR3 region has 13 residues. Trimming removed 4 bases from V and 9 bases from J; junction bases left unmatched: 6. Germline CDR1 GTSNPN, CDR2 SVGIG (reference sequence). The full variable domain, in which reference TRBV30 and TRBJ1-6 provide the parts outside the CDR3, is SQTIHQWPATLVQPVGSPLSLECTVEGTSNPNLYWYRQAAGRGLQLLFYSVGIGQISSEVPQNLSASRPQDRQFILSSKKLLLSDSGFYLCAWNGQDSSPLHFGNGTRLTVT.

This CDR3 is CASLQGATYNEQFF. The CDR3 nucleotides read TGCGCCAGTCTACAGGGCGCGACCTACAATGAGCAGTTCTTC. The chain carries TRBV10-1 and TRBJ2-1, with a possible D match to TRBD1 (6 bases). Trimming took off 9 bases at V and 2 bases at J, with 14 bases between the two ends. CDR3 length equals 14 residues. Germline V gene data show CDR1 as WNHNN and CDR2 as SYGVQD (reference sequence).